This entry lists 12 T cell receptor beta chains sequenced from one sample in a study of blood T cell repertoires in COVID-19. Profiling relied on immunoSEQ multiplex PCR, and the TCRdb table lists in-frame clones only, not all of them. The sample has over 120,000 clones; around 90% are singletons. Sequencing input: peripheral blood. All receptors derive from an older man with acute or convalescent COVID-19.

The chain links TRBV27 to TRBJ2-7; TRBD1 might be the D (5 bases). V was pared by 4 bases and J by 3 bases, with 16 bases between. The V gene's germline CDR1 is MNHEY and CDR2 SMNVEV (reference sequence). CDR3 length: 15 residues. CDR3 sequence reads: CASSSRPDSFYEQYF. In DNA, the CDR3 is TGTGCCAGCAGTTCCCGCCCAGACAGCTTCTACGAGCAGTACTTC.

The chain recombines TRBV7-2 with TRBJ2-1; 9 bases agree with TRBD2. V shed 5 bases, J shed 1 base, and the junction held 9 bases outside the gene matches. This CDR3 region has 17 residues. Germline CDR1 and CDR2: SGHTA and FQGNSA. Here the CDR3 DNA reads TGTGCCAGCAGCGAGAACTTAGCGGGAGCTTCCTACAATGAGCAGTTCTTC. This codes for CASSENLAGASYNEQFF.

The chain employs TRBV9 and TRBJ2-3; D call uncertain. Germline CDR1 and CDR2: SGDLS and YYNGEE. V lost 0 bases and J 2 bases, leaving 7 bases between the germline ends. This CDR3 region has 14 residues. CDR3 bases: TGTGCCAGCAGCGTAGGGCTAGACACAGATACGCAGTATTTT. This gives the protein CASSVGLDTDTQYF.

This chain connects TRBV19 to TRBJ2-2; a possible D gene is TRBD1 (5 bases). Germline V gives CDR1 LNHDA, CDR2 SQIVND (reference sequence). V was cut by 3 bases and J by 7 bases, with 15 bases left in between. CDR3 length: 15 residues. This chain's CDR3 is CASSISQGGDGELFF. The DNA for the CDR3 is TGTGCCAGTAGTATTAGCCAGGGCGGAGACGGGGAGCTGTTTTTT.

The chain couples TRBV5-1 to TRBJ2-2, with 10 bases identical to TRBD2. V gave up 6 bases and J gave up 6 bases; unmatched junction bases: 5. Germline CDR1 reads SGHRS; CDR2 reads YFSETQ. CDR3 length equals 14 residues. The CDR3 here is CASKKLAGPGELFF. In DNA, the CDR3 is TGCGCCAGCAAAAAACTAGCGGGGCCCGGGGAGCTGTTTTTT. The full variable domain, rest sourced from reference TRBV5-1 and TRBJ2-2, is KAGVTQTPRYLIKTRGQQVTLSCSPISGHRSVSWYQQTPGQGLQFLFEYFSETQRNKGNFPGRFSGRQFSNSRSEMNVSTLELGDSALYLCASKKLAGPGELFFGEGSRLTVL.

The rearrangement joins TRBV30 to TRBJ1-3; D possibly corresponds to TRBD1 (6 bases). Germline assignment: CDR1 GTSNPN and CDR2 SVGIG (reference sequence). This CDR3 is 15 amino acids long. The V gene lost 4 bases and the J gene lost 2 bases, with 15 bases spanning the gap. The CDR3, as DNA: TGTGCCTGGAACGCGGGGGCCACGGCTGGAAACACCATATATTTT. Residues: CAWNAGATAGNTIYF.

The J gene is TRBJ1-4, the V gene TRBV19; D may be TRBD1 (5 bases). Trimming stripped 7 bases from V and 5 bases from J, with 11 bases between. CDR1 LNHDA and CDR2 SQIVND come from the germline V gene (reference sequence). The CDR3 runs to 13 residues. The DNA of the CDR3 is TGTGCCAGTACAACAGGACAAAATGAAAAACTGTTTTTT. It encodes CASTTGQNEKLFF.

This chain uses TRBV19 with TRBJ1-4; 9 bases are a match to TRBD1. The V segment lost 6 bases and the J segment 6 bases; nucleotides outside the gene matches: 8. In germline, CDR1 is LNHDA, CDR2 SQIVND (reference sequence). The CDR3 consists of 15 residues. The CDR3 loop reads CASSSVGTGHEKLFF. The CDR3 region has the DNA TGTGCCAGTAGCTCGGTGGGGACAGGGCATGAAAAACTGTTTTTT.

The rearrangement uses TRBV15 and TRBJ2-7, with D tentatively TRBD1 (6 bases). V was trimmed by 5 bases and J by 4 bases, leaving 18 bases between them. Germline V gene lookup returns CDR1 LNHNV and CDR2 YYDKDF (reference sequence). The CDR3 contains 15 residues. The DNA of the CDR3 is TGTGCCACCAGCGTAGAGGCCGCAGGGGCGTACGAGCAGTACTTC. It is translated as CATSVEAAGAYEQYF.

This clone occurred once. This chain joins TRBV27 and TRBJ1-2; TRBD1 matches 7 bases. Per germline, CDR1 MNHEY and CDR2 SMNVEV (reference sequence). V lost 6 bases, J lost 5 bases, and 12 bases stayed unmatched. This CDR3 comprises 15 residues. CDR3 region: CASRLTGVGDYGYTF. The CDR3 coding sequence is TGTGCCAGCAGACTCACAGGGGTTGGGGATTATGGCTACACCTTC.

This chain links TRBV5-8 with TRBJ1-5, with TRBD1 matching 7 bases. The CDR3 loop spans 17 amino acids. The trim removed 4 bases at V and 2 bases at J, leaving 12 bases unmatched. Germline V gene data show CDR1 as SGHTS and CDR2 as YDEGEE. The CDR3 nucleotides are TGTGCCAGCAGCCCGGGACACGAAACAGGGGGCAATCAGCCCCAGCATTTT. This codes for CASSPGHETGGNQPQHF.

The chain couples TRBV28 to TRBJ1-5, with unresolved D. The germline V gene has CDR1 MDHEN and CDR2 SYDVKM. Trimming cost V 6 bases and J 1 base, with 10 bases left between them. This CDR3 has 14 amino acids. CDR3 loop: CASRQTPSNQPQHF. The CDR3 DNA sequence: TGTGCCAGCAGACAAACACCCAGCAATCAGCCCCAGCATTTT.